These 4 T cell receptor beta chains share one sample of origin, sequenced in a study of CD8+ T cells in alopecia areata. The treatment was: oral pan-JAK inhibitor, 5-10 mg twice daily. Extracted RNA was reverse transcribed into cDNA, the sequencing template. Using immunoSEQ multiplex PCR, the repertoire was profiled, and TCRdb retains in-frame clones only, with some absent. Of 180,000 or so clones listed, less than 75% are singletons. Material: CD4+ T cells sorted from blood, obtained at roughly week 58, from a patient treated with tofacitinib. The receptors come from a human donor with alopecia areata.

In its sample, this clone was seen once. The chain is built from TRBV7-9 and TRBJ1-6; 8 bases are shared with TRBD1. The V gene's germline CDR1 is SEHNR and CDR2 FQNEAQ (reference sequence). With V trimmed by 5 bases and J by 9 bases, 9 bases remained unmatched. CDR3 length equals 15 residues. CDR3 coding DNA: TGTGCCAGCAGCCCTGGACAGGGTGGGGGTTCACCCCTCCACTTT. This translates into CASSPGQGGGSPLHF.

V and J are TRBV5-1 and TRBJ1-1; D is possibly TRBD1 (6 bases). The CDR3 extends over 13 amino acids. Deletions cut 0 bases from V and 7 bases from J, with 10 bases between. From germline, CDR1 is SGHRS and CDR2 YFSETQ. The CDR3 nucleotides are TGCGCCAGCAGCTTGGCGGACAGACTTGAAGCTTTCTTT. Protein sequence: CASSLADRLEAFF.

V is TRBV6-6 and J is TRBJ2-1; 8 nucleotides agree with TRBD2. CDR3 length equals 14 residues. The trim removed 5 bases at V and 6 bases at J, leaving 6 bases unmatched. CDR1 and CDR2 from the germline V gene are MNHNY and SVGAGI (reference sequence). CDR3 in DNA: TGTGCCAGCAGTGAGTCTAGCGGGCGCAATGAGCAGTTCTTC. This sequence encodes CASSESSGRNEQFF.

V usage is TRBV4-1 and J usage is TRBJ2-4; 9 nucleotides agree with TRBD2. The germline V gene has CDR1 MGHRA and CDR2 YSYEKL. J was trimmed by 7 bases and V by 0 bases; bases with no gene match: 10. CDR3 size: 17 residues. The CDR3 spells CASSQDGASGVVNIQYF. CDR3 sequence (DNA): TGCGCCAGCAGCCAAGATGGGGCTAGCGGGGTAGTGAACATTCAGTACTTC.